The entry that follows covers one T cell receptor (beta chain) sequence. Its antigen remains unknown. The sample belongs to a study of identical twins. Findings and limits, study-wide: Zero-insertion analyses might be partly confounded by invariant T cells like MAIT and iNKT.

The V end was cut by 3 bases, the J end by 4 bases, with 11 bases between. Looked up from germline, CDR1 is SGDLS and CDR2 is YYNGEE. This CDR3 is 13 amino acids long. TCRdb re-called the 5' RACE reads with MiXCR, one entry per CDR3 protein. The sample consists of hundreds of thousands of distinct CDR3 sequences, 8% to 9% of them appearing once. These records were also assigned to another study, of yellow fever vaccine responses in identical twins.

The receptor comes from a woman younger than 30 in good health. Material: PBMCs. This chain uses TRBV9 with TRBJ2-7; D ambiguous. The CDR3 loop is CASSDDVLYEQYF. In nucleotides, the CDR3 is TGTGCCAGCAGCGACGACGTCTTATACGAGCAGTACTTC.